This T cell receptor (beta chain) was recorded in a study of T cells in localized non-small cell lung cancer. Sequencing was performed with immunoSEQ multiplex PCR; in TCRdb, only in-frame clones are kept and a portion is missing. The sample records 30,000 to 40,000 clones, about 80% being singletons. Regarding the study as a whole: Exceeding tumor, uninvolved adjacent lung had the highest T cell clonality. Heterogeneity cannot be ruled out, as sequencing used one tumor region only. Adjacent lung exhibited a median of about 50 among the 100 most abundant tumor clones.

To note about this clone: Its target is not known.

This sequence was found in a male donor at least 60 years old with stage II squamous cell lung carcinoma. The sample here was peripheral blood, taken before any cancer treatment.

The chain's CDR3 is CASSQEGEAFF. The CDR3 DNA reads TGCGCCAGCAGCCAGGAGGGCGAAGCTTTCTTT. The rearrangement uses TRBV4-1 and TRBJ1-1; D unclear. Germline lookup yields CDR1 MGHRA and CDR2 YSYEKL. V lost 3 bases and J lost 8, with 7 bases in between. The CDR3 length is 11 residues.